These 20 T cell receptor beta chains were sequenced from one sample in a study of cytomegalovirus exposure and HLA in healthy donors. PCR used 60 Vbeta primers and 13 Jbeta primers. Some clones are missing from TCRdb's copy, which holds only in-frame ones; the method was immunoSEQ multiplex PCR. This sample has around 160,000 clones, with approximately 82% found just once. Sequenced: PBMCs. All receptors come from a male donor in good health and CMV-seronegative.

This clone occurred once. The V gene is TRBV4-3, the J gene TRBJ2-5; D might be TRBD2 (6 bases). The CDR3 loop spans 16 amino acids. Germline CDR1 and CDR2: LGHNA and YSLEER. V shed 1 base and J shed 1 base, with 13 bases lying between them. CDR3 amino acids: CASSQGGSGFQETQYF. In DNA form, the CDR3 reads TGCGCCAGCAGCCAAGGGGGTAGCGGTTTCCAAGAGACCCAGTACTTC.

This chain connects TRBV25-1 to TRBJ2-5; D might be TRBD1 (7 bases). The end of the DNA aligns better with TRBJ2-7, so the J call may be wrong. Germline CDR1 and CDR2: MGHDK and SYGVNS. The CDR3 sequence is 15 residues long. CDR3 protein: CASSEGTGDSREQYF. The CDR3 region has the DNA TGTGCCAGCAGTGAGGGTACAGGGGACTCCCGCGAGCAGTACTTC.

The chain carries TRBV10-3 and TRBJ2-6; 7 nucleotides line up with TRBD2. With V trimmed by 4 bases and J by 1 base, 7 bases remained unmatched. The CDR3 has 17 amino acids. The germline gives CDR1 ENHRY, CDR2 SYGVKD. CDR3 in DNA: TGTGCCATCAGTGCTGGGGGGGGATTTTCTGGGGCCAACGTCCTGACTTTC. Translated: CAISAGGGFSGANVLTF.

This clone has more than one count but fewer than ten. The V gene is TRBV29-1, the J gene TRBJ1-1; possibly TRBD1 for D (6 bases). The V and J ends lost 4 bases and 1 base respectively, with 10 bases between them. The CDR3 extends over 13 amino acids. Germline loops: CDR1 SQVTM, CDR2 ANQGSEA. CDR3 amino acids: CSVAGHRNTEAFF. The CDR3 DNA sequence: TGCAGCGTTGCGGGACACCGGAACACTGAAGCTTTCTTT.

V and J are TRBV10-3 and TRBJ1-5; no firm D call. The V gene's germline CDR1 is ENHRY and CDR2 SYGVKD. The V and J ends lost 3 bases and 4 bases respectively, with 16 bases between them. The CDR3 contains 16 residues. The CDR3 DNA is TGTGCCATCAGTGACACAACCGGGAGCCTGAATCAGCCCCAGCATTTT. Its protein product is CAISDTTGSLNQPQHF.

This chain links TRBV6-6 with TRBJ2-3, with a weak D call TRBD2 (6 bases). The length of the CDR3 is 15 residues. V dropped 10 bases and J dropped 1 base, with 18 bases sitting between them. Germline V gene data show CDR1 as MNHNY and CDR2 as SVGAGI (reference sequence). CDR3 residues: CATRRDSAGTDTQYF. Written as DNA, the CDR3 is TGTGCCACCCGACGGGACTCCGCGGGCACAGATACGCAGTATTTT.

The chain employs TRBV2 and TRBJ1-5; D perhaps matches TRBD1 (5 bases). Germline values: CDR1 SNHLY, CDR2 FYNNEI. Trimming took 7 bases from V and 3 from J, leaving 10 bases between them. The CDR3 spans 13 residues. CDR3 protein: CASTGGPNQPQHF. The CDR3 DNA follows: TGTGCCAGCACGGGGGGACCCAATCAGCCCCAGCATTTT. Looking up the rest from reference TRBV2 and TRBJ1-5 gives the full variable domain: EPEVTQTPSHQVTQMGQEVILRCVPISNHLYFYWYRQILGQKVEFLVSFYNNEISEKSEIFDDQFSVERPDGSNFTLKIRSTKLEDSAMYFCASTGGPNQPQHFGDGTRLSIL.

This rearrangement joins TRBV9 to TRBJ2-2; D call uncertain. The CDR3 runs 13 residues. Trimming cost V 2 bases and J 4 bases, with 6 bases left between them. Germline assignment: CDR1 SGDLS and CDR2 YYNGEE. Here the CDR3 reads CASSVSITGELFF. DNA for the CDR3: TGTGCCAGCAGCGTTAGCATCACCGGGGAGCTGTTTTTT.

The V gene is TRBV7-8, the J gene TRBJ2-4, with D tentatively TRBD1 (6 bases). Germline CDR1 and CDR2: SGHVS and FQNEAQ. This CDR3 is built from 14 residues. Deletions cut 5 bases from V and 5 bases from J, with 13 bases between. The CDR3: CASSKGQNENIQYF. DNA for the CDR3: TGTGCCAGCAGCAAAGGACAGAACGAAAACATTCAGTACTTC.

V is TRBV5-4 and J is TRBJ2-3; TRBD2 agrees at 8 bases. CDR1 is SGHNT and CDR2 is YYREEE in the germline V gene (reference sequence). V lost 2 bases to trimming and J lost 5 bases; unmatched junction nucleotides: 7. The CDR3 contains 15 residues. DNA for the CDR3: TGTGCCAGCAGCTTAGGTAGCGGGATCGAAGATACGCAGTATTTT. Its translation is CASSLGSGIEDTQYF.

This clone has just a few counts. The V call is TRBV7-7, the J call TRBJ1-2, with a weak D call TRBD1 (6 bases). This CDR3 region has 14 residues. V gave up 5 bases and J gave up 4 bases, with 14 bases separating them. The germline V gene has CDR1 SSHAT and CDR2 FNYEAQ (reference sequence). CDR3 nucleotide sequence: TGTGCCAGCAGCCCCTCGGACAGCTTCTATGGCTACACCTTC. Translation: CASSPSDSFYGYTF. The full variable domain, rest sourced from reference TRBV7-7 and TRBJ1-2, is GAGVSQSPRYKVTKRGQDVTLRCDPISSHATLYWYQQALGQGPEFLTYFNYEAQPDKSGLPSDRFSAERPEGSISTLTIQRTEQRDSAMYRCASSPSDSFYGYTFGSGTRLTVV.

The V gene is TRBV5-4, the J gene TRBJ2-2; a possible D gene is TRBD2 (6 bases). The CDR3 totals 15 residues. Germline V gives CDR1 SGHNT, CDR2 YYREEE (reference sequence). The V end was cut by 0 bases, the J end by 3 bases, with 9 bases between. CDR3 amino acids: CASSLGGVDTGELFF. CDR3 nucleotides: TGTGCCAGCAGCTTGGGGGGGGTAGACACCGGGGAGCTGTTTTTT.

This chain connects TRBV19 to TRBJ2-7; D is unresolved. Germline V gives CDR1 LNHDA, CDR2 SQIVND (reference sequence). Trimming removed 5 bases at V and 0 bases at J, with 8 bases between. This CDR3 contains 13 residues. The CDR3 reads CASSYSSSYEQYF. CDR3 in DNA: TGTGCCAGTAGTTACAGCAGCTCCTACGAGCAGTACTTC.

The chain combines TRBV6-4 with TRBJ2-7; TRBD1 matches at 7 bases. V shed 10 bases, J shed 2 bases, and the junction held 8 bases outside the gene matches. The germline gives CDR1 MRHNA, CDR2 SNTAGT. The CDR3 extends over 13 amino acids. CDR3 sequence reads: CAITGTVTYEQYF. CDR3 coding DNA: TGTGCCATTACCGGGACAGTAACCTACGAGCAGTACTTC.

The chain links TRBV6-5 to TRBJ2-7; no clear D gene. The V gene's germline CDR1 is MNHEY and CDR2 SVGAGI. The CDR3 runs 13 residues. The ends were cut back, 4 bases at V and 6 bases at J, with 13 bases in the middle. CDR3 sequence reads: CASSSLPKSEQYF. Here the CDR3 DNA reads TGTGCCAGCAGTTCCCTACCTAAGTCCGAGCAGTACTTC.

This rearrangement joins TRBV10-3 to TRBJ2-7; D perhaps matches TRBD1 (5 bases). Germline V CDR1 and CDR2: ENHRY, SYGVKD. Deletions cut 4 bases from V and 3 bases from J, with 13 bases between. The CDR3 loop spans 14 amino acids. The DNA of the CDR3 is TGTGCCATCAGTGCCGCAGGGAAGCGCTACGAGCAGTACTTC. Amino acid sequence: CAISAAGKRYEQYF.

The CDR3: CASSFNGATNEKLFF. DNA for the CDR3: TGTGCCAGCAGCTTTAACGGTGCAACTAATGAAAAACTGTTTTTT. V gene TRBV7-8 combines with J gene TRBJ1-4; D gene unclear. V was trimmed by 3 bases and J by 0 bases, leaving 8 bases between them. The CDR3 totals 15 residues. Germline loops: CDR1 SGHVS, CDR2 FQNEAQ.

In nucleotides, the CDR3 is TGTGCCAGCAGCCCTAGTGAGGGGGCCGGCTACGAGCAGTACTTC. Its protein product is CASSPSEGAGYEQYF. V is TRBV28 and J is TRBJ2-7, with 7 bases identical to TRBD1. The CDR3 covers 15 residues. Germline assignment: CDR1 MDHEN and CDR2 SYDVKM. V shed 6 bases and J 3 bases; nucleotides not matched to a gene: 11.

The CDR3 DNA is TGCGCCAGCAGTGATAGAGACAGGGGCGAAGCTTTCTTT. It yields the protein CASSDRDRGEAFF. J is TRBJ1-1 and V is TRBV10-1; 8 bases align to TRBD1. The junction had 5 bases not matched to a gene; V was cut back by 3 bases and J by 8 bases. Per germline, CDR1 WNHNN and CDR2 SYGVQD (reference sequence). The CDR3 contains 13 residues.

This sequence joins TRBV7-9 and TRBJ1-3; no firm D call. The CDR3 spans 14 residues. The V and J ends lost 6 bases and 4 bases respectively, with 13 bases between them. Germline loops: CDR1 SEHNR, CDR2 FQNEAQ (reference sequence). CDR3 sequence (DNA): TGTGCCAGCAGACGCTCCGAGGTAGGAAACACCATATATTTT. It specifies CASRRSEVGNTIYF.